This T cell receptor beta chain is drawn from a study of OX40 agonist ivuxolimab in advanced cancers. About the investigation overall: Ivuxolimab was a fully human IgG2 agonistic monoclonal antibody targeting the costimulatory receptor OX40 (CD134). Intravenous ivuxolimab was administered to patients every 2 weeks at six dose levels: 0.01, 0.1, 0.3, 1.5, 3 and 10 mg/kg. Among the approximately 54 dose-escalation patients, about 20 had hepatocellular carcinoma, about 15 melanoma, 9 renal cell carcinoma and 9 head and neck cancer. In the dose-escalation cohort, around four fifths of patients were male, and the mean age was around 60 years with a range of about 20 to 80. Prior anti-PD-1, anti-PD-L1 or anti-CTLA-4 therapy was permitted, and checkpoint inhibitors had been received by roughly 42% of dose-escalation patients. Three dose-escalation patients achieved partial responses, one with hepatocellular carcinoma and two with cutaneous melanoma. Peripheral TCRbeta sequencing was intended to test whether TCR sequence diversity was altered and clonal T-cell expansion was caused by ivuxolimab. The paper reports the monotherapy dose-escalation portion (N of about 52 patients) of the phase I ivuxolimab trial.

General conclusions and limits of the study: The antigen specificity of the clonally expanded peripheral T cells was not determined. At doses of 0.1 to 3.0 mg/kg, clonal expansion of both CD4+ and CD8+ T cells in blood was seen between baseline and week 6. In the 0.1-3.0 mg/kg groups, partial responders were among the patients with the lowest normalized peripheral clonal expansion, particularly in CD8+ T cells. Low levels of normalized T-cell clonal expansion were also seen in some patients who did not respond. After ivuxolimab, expanded clones were on average more numerous among CD8+ T cells than among CD4+ T cells.

Genomic DNA was extracted from sorted cells for sequencing of the TCRbeta CDR3 region. The immunoSEQ Assay was used to sequence the TCRbeta CDR3 regions. TCRdb stores this immuneACCESS table with in-frame sequences only. Part of the clones is absent; in the studies checked, under half of the shortfall reflects unresolved V genes, and no reason is known for the rest. For this sample the table gives approximately 62,000 clones, of which over 75% were detected only once. The ten biggest clones cover around 5.1% of the sample. Patients with autoimmune disease history or receiving systemic immunosuppression were excluded from the trial. Peripheral blood for TCR sequencing was drawn from every dose cohort at baseline, at cycle 4 day 1 and at cycle 7 day 1. The samples were drawn from a first-in-human, open-label, multicenter phase I dose-escalation trial of ivuxolimab. The trial enrolled adults with locally advanced or metastatic head and neck squamous cell, hepatocellular, melanoma or renal cell carcinoma. Before TCR sequencing, CD4+ and CD8+ T cells were separately sorted from peripheral blood.

Comments on this clone: It has no known antigen specificity. Base qualities were left out, and no much larger clone turns up one base away.

This sample comprised CD4+ or CD8+ T cells sorted from blood, obtained in a trial of the OX40 agonist ivuxolimab. The sequence was obtained from an adult with an advanced solid tumor such as melanoma, head and neck, liver or kidney cancer.

The CDR3 loop reads CASSTAGTVSYEQYF. At the DNA level, the sequence is TGTGCCAGCAGCACCGCCGGGACAGTCTCCTACGAGCAGTACTTC. The chain is assembled from TRBV5-4 and TRBJ2-7, with 7 junctional bases fitting TRBD1. The CDR3 sequence holds 15 residues, the cysteine and phenylalanine included. CDR3 DNA only is kept here, 45 bases in frame from base 1. The germline V and J ends show losses of 4 bases and 0 bases respectively, and no gene match explains 7 bases of the junction. The germline V gene (reference sequence) sets CDR1 to SGHNT and CDR2 to YYREEE.